This T cell receptor beta chain was observed in a study of PD-1 blockade in classical Hodgkin lymphoma. Every patient relapsed after autologous stem cell transplantation, and brentuximab vedotin exposure varied. CDR1 is MDHEN, CDR2 SYDVKM, per germline. CDR3 length: 14 residues. V lost 6 bases to trimming and J lost 1 base; unmatched junction nucleotides: 4. Clones were sequenced by immunoSEQ multiplex PCR, and TCRdb holds only the in-frame ones, with some missing. The table lists some 100,000 clones, 92% of them singletons. The receptor was derived from a human donor with classical Hodgkin lymphoma. The rearrangement links TRBV28 to TRBJ2-5; 8 positions agree with TRBD1. Sequences were derived from peripheral blood mononuclear cells (PBMCs), sampled at baseline. In DNA form, the CDR3 reads TGTGCCAGCAGACGTACAGGGGGCCAAGAGACCCAGTACTTC. Encoded protein: CASRRTGGQETQYF.